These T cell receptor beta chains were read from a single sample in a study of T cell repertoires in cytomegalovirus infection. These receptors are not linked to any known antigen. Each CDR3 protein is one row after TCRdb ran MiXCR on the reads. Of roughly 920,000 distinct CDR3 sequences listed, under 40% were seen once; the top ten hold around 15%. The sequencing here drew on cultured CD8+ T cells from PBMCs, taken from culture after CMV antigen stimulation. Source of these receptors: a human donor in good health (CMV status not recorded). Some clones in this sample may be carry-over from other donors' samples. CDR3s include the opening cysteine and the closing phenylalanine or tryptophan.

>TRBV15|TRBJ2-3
CATSRDGGLAEDTQYF
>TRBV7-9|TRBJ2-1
CASSSRRTSGRISSYNEQFF
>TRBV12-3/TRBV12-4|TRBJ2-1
CASSFSSGALEQFF
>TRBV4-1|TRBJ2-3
CASSQAGTGGDTQYF
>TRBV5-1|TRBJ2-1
CASSLGASLSNEQFF
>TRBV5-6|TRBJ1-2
CASSTGTGARGYTF
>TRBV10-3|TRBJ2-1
CAISDTAYNEQFF
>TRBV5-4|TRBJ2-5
CASSSELRRRETQYF
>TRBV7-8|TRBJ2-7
CASSLDAGVLYEQYF
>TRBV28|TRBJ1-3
CASGPQRLSGNTIYF
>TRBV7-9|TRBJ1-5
CASSLGKGGSNQPQHF
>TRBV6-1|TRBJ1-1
CASSALLGNTEAFF
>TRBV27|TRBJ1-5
CASRSLTANSNQPQHF
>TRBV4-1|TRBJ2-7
CASSQAGTGDYEQYF
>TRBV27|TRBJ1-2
CASSYGSDYGYTF
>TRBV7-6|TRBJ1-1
CASSLANSEGAFF
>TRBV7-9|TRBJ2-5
CASSPGPLKETQYF
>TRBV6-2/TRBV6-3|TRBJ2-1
CASSDGLEVYNEQFF
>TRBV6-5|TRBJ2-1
CASSYLVRGAHGSLSYNEQFF
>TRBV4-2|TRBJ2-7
CASSWGGEQYF
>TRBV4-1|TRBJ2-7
CASSLDRSGGYYEQYF
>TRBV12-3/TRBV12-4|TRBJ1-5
CASRGPYSNQPQHF
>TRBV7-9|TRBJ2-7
CASSLVGQGSYEQYF
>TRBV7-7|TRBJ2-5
CASSPLAGDGETQYF
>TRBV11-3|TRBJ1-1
CASSSEGEYTEAFF
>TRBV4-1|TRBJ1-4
CASSHPRTGGNEKLFF
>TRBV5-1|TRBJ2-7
CASSSKGTGGSYEQYF
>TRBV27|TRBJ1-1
CASSLVMGTEAFF
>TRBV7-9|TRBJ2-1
CASSRTGLADYNEQFF
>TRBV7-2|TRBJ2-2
CASSSLAGGEELFF
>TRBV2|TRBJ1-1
CASNEGGRGTEAFF
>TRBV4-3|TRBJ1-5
CASSQDWGNQPQHF
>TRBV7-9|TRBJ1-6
CASSPQGFGNSPLHF
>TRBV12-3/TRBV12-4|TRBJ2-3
CASSLVTLAGGSTSTDTQYF
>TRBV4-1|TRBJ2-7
CASSQEGWDEQYF